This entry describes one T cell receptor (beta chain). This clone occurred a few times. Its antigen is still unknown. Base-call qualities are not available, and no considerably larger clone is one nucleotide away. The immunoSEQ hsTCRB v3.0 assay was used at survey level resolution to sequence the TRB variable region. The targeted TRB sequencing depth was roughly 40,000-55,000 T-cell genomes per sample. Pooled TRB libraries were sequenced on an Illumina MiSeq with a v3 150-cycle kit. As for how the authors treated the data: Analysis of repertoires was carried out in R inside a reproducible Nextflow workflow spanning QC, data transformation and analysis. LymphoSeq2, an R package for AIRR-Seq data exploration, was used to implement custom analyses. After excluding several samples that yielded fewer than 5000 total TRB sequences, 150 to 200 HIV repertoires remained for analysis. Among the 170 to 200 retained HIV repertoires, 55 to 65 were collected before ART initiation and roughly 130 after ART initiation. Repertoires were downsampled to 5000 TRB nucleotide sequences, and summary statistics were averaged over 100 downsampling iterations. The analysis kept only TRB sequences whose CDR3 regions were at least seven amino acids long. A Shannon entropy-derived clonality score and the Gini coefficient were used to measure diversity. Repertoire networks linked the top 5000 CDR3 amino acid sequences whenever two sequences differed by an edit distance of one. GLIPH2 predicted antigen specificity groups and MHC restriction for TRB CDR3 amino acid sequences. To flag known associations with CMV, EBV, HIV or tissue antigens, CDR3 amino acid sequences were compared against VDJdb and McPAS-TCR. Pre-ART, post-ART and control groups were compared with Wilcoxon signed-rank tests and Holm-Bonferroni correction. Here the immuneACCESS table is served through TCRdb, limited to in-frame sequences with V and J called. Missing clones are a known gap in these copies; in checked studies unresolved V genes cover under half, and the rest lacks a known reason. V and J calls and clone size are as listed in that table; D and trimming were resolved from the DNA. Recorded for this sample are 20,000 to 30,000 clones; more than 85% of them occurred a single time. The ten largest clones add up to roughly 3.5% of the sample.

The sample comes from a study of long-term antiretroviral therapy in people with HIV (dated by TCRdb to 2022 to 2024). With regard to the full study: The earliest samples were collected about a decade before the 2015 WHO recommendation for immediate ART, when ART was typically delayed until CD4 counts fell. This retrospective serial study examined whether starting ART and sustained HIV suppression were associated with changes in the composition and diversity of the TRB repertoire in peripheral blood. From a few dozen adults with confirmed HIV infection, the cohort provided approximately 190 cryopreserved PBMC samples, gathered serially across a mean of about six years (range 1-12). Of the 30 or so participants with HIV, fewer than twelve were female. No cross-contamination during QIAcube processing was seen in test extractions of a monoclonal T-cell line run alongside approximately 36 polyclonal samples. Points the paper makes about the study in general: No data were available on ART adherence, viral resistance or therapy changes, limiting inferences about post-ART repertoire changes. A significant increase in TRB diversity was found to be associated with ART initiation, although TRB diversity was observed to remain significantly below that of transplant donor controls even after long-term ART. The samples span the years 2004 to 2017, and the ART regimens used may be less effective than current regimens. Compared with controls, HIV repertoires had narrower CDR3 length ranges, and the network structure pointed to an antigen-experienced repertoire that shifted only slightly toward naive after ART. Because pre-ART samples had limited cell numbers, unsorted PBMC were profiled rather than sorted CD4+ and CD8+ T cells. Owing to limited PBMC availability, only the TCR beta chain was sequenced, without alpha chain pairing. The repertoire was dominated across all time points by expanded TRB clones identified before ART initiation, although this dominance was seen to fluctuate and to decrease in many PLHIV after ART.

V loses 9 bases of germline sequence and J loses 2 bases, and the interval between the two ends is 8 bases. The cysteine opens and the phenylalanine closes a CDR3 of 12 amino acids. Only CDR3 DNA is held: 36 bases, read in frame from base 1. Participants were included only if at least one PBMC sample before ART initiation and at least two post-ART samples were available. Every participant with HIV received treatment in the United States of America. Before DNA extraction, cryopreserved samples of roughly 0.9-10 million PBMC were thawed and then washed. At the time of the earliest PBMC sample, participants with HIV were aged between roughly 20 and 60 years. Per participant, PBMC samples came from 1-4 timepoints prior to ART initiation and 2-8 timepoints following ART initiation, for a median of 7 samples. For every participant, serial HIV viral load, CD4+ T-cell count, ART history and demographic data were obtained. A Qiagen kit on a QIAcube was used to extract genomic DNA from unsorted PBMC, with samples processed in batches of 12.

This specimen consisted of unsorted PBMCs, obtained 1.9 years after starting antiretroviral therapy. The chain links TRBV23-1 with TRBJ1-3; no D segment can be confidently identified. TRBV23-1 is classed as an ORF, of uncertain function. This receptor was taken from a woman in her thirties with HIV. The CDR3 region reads CARTLAGNTIYF. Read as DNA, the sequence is TGCGCCAGGACCTTAGCTGGAAACACCATATATTTT.